This T cell receptor (beta chain) was documented in a study of beta chain features in type 1 diabetes. As to this clone: The antigen remains unidentified.

Study observations and caveats: The study found fewer insertions and more deletions at VDJ junctions in type 1 diabetes patients. PCR might preferentially amplify shorter templates, equally in patients and controls. Naive, central memory and regulatory TCRB repertoires appeared more similar among patients than healthy donors. Moderate yet significant TCRB CDR3 shortening was seen in Type 1 diabetes patients in all four CD4+ subsets.

V gave up 1 base and J gave up 6 bases, with 9 bases separating them. The germline CDR1 and CDR2 sequences are MNHEY and SVGAGI. CDR3 length: 13 residues. All of the isolated RNA was reverse transcribed, so expressed TCRB transcripts were sequenced. The average output of naive, central memory and regulatory T cell samples was a few million reads. Assay used: immunoSEQ multiplex PCR; TCRdb lists only in-frame clones, some missing. This table has 300,000 to 400,000 clones, 9.6% appearing once. The chain couples TRBV6-5 to TRBJ1-2; D not resolved. The source is a man younger than 40 with type 1 diabetes. The specimen sequenced was central memory CD4+ T cells from blood. The CDR3, as DNA: TGTGCCAGCAGTTACTATGTAGGACATGGCTACACCTTC. As protein: CASSYYVGHGYTF.